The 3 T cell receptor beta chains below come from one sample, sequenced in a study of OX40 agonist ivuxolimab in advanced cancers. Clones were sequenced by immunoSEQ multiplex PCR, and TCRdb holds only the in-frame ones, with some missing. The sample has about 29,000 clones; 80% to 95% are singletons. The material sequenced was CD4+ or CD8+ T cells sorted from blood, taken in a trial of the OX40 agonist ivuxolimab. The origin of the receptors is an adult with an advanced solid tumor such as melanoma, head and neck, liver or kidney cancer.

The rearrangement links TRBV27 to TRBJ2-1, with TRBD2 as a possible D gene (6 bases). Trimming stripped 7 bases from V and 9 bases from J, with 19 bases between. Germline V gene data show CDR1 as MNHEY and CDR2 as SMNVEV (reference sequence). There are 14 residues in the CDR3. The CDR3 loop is CASNALENGGEQFF. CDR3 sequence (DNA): TGTGCCAGCAACGCCCTAGAGAACGGGGGTGAGCAGTTCTTC.

DNA of the CDR3: TGTGCCAGCAGTTTACGGGGGGCTTGGGGCTCCTACGAGCAGTACTTC. It is translated as CASSLRGAWGSYEQYF. The chain has TRBV27 and TRBJ2-7; D is perhaps TRBD2 (7 bases). The V gene's germline CDR1 is MNHEY and CDR2 SMNVEV (reference sequence). V was trimmed by 2 bases and J by 0 bases, leaving 14 bases between them. The CDR3 runs to 16 residues.

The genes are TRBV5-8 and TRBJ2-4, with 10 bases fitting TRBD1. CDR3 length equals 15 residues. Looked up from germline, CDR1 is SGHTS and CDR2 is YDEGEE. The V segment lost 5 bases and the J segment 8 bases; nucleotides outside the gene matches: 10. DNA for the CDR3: TGTGCCAGCAGGGACCGACAGGGGGCGATGGACATTCAGTACTTC. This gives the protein CASRDRQGAMDIQYF.